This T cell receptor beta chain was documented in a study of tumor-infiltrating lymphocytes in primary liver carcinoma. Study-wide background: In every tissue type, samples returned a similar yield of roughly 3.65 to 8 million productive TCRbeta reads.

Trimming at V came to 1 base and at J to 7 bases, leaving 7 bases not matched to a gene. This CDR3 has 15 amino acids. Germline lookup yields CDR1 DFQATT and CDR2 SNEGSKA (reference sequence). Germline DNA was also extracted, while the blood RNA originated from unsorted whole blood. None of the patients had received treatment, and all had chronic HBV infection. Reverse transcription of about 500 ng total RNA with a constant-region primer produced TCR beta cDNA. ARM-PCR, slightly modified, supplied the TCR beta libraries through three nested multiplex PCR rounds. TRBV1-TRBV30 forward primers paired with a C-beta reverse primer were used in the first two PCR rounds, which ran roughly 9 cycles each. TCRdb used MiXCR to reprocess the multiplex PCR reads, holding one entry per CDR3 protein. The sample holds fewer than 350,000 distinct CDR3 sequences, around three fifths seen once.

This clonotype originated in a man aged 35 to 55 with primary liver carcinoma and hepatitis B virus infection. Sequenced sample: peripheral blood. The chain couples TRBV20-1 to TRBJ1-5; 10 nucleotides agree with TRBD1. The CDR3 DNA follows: TGCAGTGCTAGAGTTCCGGGACAGGGGAGCCAGCCCCAGCATTTT. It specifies CSARVPGQGSQPQHF.